This is a list of T cell receptor beta chains from one sample in a study of shared clonotypes between healthy human individuals. The method was immunoSEQ multiplex PCR; TCRdb's version includes in-frame clones alone and lacks a portion of them. This table has about 820,000 clones, around 92% appearing once. Sequencing used naive CD8+ T cells sorted from blood. The receptors come from a man aged 30 to 45 in good health. Both conserved end residues are part of each CDR3. D genes are given only for firm matches. The size field is filled for only some rows; it gives once, few, many or a size class.

DNA: TGTGCCAGCAGTCAAGTAGCGCAGGGGTACGCCTACGAGCAGTACTTC
CDR3: CASSQVAQGYAYEQYF
J: TRBJ2-7
D: -
size: -
V: TRBV7-9

DNA: TGTGCCAGCAGCCCAGTCCCAGATACGCAGTATTTT
CDR3: CASSPVPDTQYF
J: TRBJ2-3
D: -
size: -
V: TRBV5-8

DNA: TGTGCCAGCAAAGGACAGGGTAACTACGAGCAGTACTTC
CDR3: CASKGQGNYEQYF
J: TRBJ2-7
D: TRBD1
size: -
V: TRBV7-9

DNA: TGTGCCTGGAGTGTACTACAGCACCAGTACGAGCAGTACTTC
CDR3: CAWSVLQHQYEQYF
J: TRBJ2-7
D: -
size: -
V: TRBV30

DNA: TGTGCCATCAGTGAACCTAGCGGGCATTACAATGAGCAGTTCTTC
CDR3: CAISEPSGHYNEQFF
J: TRBJ2-1
D: TRBD2
size: -
V: TRBV10-3

DNA: TGTGCCAGCAGTTTATTGGGACAGGGCTACGAGCAGTACTTC
CDR3: CASSLLGQGYEQYF
J: TRBJ2-7
D: TRBD1
size: -
V: TRBV27

DNA: TGTGCCAGTAGTATAGCTTCCCAGGGGGAGCTGTTTTTT
CDR3: CASSIASQGELFF
J: TRBJ2-2
D: -
size: -
V: TRBV19

DNA: TGTGCCAGCAGTCTTGGGGCACTAGTAGGTCGGGAGACCCAGTACTTC
CDR3: CASSLGALVGRETQYF
J: TRBJ2-5
D: -
size: once
V: TRBV28

DNA: TGTGCCAGCAGTCCCGGGACAACCTACGAGCAGTACTTC
CDR3: CASSPGTTYEQYF
J: TRBJ2-7
D: -
size: -
V: TRBV9

DNA: TGCGCCAGCAGCTCCGGGACAGAGAGCACAGATACGCAGTATTTT
CDR3: CASSSGTESTDTQYF
J: TRBJ2-3
D: TRBD1
size: -
V: TRBV4-3

DNA: TGTGCCAGCAGCTTGTGGCAGGGGGCCGTACAAGAGACCCAGTACTTC
CDR3: CASSLWQGAVQETQYF
J: TRBJ2-5
D: TRBD1
size: -
V: TRBV5-6

DNA: TGTGCCACCAGCAGAGAGTCAGGGGTGGGCAATGAGCAGTTCTTC
CDR3: CATSRESGVGNEQFF
J: TRBJ2-1
D: -
size: -
V: TRBV15

DNA: TGTGCCAGCAGCCCGCCTGGGGGCCACCCCTACGAGCAGTACTTC
CDR3: CASSPPGGHPYEQYF
J: TRBJ2-7
D: -
size: -
V: TRBV7-2

DNA: TGTGCCAGCAGTTTTCGCGGGAGCTACAATGAGCAGTTCTTC
CDR3: CASSFRGSYNEQFF
J: TRBJ2-1
D: TRBD2
size: -
V: TRBV28

DNA: TGCGCCAGCAGCTTGGTCGTTCCGAGGTCTACTAAGTACGAGCAGTACTTC
CDR3: CASSLVVPRSTKYEQYF
J: TRBJ2-7
D: -
size: -
V: TRBV5-1

DNA: TGCAGCGTTGAAGTTAGGGAAGGCTACACCTTC
CDR3: CSVEVREGYTF
J: TRBJ1-2
D: -
size: -
V: TRBV29-1

DNA: TGCGCCAGCAGCGGGACAGCACGCTACGAGCAGTACTTC
CDR3: CASSGTARYEQYF
J: TRBJ2-7
D: TRBD1
size: -
V: TRBV5-1

DNA: TGTGCCAGCAGCCTCAGGGGGAACCCGACCTCCTACGAGCAGTACTTC
CDR3: CASSLRGNPTSYEQYF
J: TRBJ2-7
D: TRBD1
size: -
V: TRBV5-5

DNA: TGTGCCAGCAGCTTGGGGCAGTCCGGTCAGCCCCAGCATTTT
CDR3: CASSLGQSGQPQHF
J: TRBJ1-5
D: -
size: once
V: TRBV5-6

DNA: TGCGCCAGCAGTGACCAGGACAGGGAAGATGAAAAACTGTTTTTT
CDR3: CASSDQDREDEKLFF
J: TRBJ1-4
D: TRBD1
size: -
V: TRBV10-2

DNA: TGTGCCAGCAGCTTAGCGGGGCGCTCGGCAACTAATGAAAAACTGTTTTTT
CDR3: CASSLAGRSATNEKLFF
J: TRBJ1-4
D: -
size: -
V: TRBV7-6

DNA: TGTGCCAGCGCCCAGAACAGGGCCGATGGCTACACCTTC
CDR3: CASAQNRADGYTF
J: TRBJ1-2
D: -
size: -
V: TRBV6-5

DNA: TGTGCCAGCAGTGCTAGCGGGACAGGGGCCGCCAATGAGCAGTTCTTC
CDR3: CASSASGTGAANEQFF
J: TRBJ2-1
D: -
size: -
V: TRBV9

DNA: TGTGCCAGCAACAGTTTTCCGAGGGGGCCGCGGAGCAATCAGCCCCAGCATTTT
CDR3: CASNSFPRGPRSNQPQHF
J: TRBJ1-5
D: TRBD1
size: -
V: TRBV5-4

DNA: TGTGCCAGCAGTGAATGGGGGCAGTCTTACGAGCAGTACTTC
CDR3: CASSEWGQSYEQYF
J: TRBJ2-7
D: -
size: -
V: TRBV2

DNA: TGTGCCAGCAGGAGCGGACTAGCGGGACAAGAGACCCAGTACTTC
CDR3: CASRSGLAGQETQYF
J: TRBJ2-5
D: TRBD2
size: -
V: TRBV7-9

DNA: TGTGCCACCAGCAGAGAGTTAGGGACAGGAGGGCATTTT
CDR3: CATSRELGTGGHF
J: TRBJ1-5
D: TRBD1
size: -
V: TRBV15

DNA: TGTGCCAGCAGGTCAACGTCGACAGGTCGCGAGCAGTACTTC
CDR3: CASRSTSTGREQYF
J: TRBJ2-7
D: -
size: -
V: TRBV6-5

DNA: TGTGCCAGCAGTTACTCCCCCGTCGATCCCTACAATGAGCAGTTCTTC
CDR3: CASSYSPVDPYNEQFF
J: TRBJ2-1
D: -
size: -
V: TRBV6-5